The table lists the clone carrying this TCR beta chain with many counts. The sample is drawn from a study of T cells in Graves' hyperthyroidism and ophthalmopathy. TCR beta CDR3 region amplification was performed from RNA transcripts. The HTBI primer set served for first-round RT-PCR of the TCR CDR3. One entry per CDR3 protein, called by TCRdb with MiXCR from the multiplex PCR reads. The sample gives about 720,000 distinct CDR3 sequences, around 20% of which show up once; roughly 17% is in the top ten. V dropped 6 bases and J dropped 0 bases, with 23 bases sitting between them. The CDR3 consists of 18 residues. The germline V gene has CDR1 SEHNR and CDR2 FQNEAQ (reference sequence).

The specimen sequenced was blood. The receptor's source is a woman aged 45-60 years with Graves' hyperthyroidism that later progressed to Graves' ophthalmopathy. The J gene is TRBJ1-2, the V gene TRBV7-9; perhaps TRBD1 as D (5 bases). CDR3 bases: TGTGCCAGCAGTTCCTTTACTTCAGGGATTTTGACTAACTATGGCTACACCTTC. It encodes CASSSFTSGILTNYGYTF.